A selection of T cell receptor beta chains follows, all from one sample in a study of regulatory T cells in long-lasting Graves disease. TCRdb redid the calling of the multiplex PCR reads with MiXCR, one entry per CDR3 protein. The table shows around 300,000 distinct CDR3 sequences, with 20% to 25% occurring only once. Source: peripheral blood mononuclear cells (PBMCs), taken when the disease was refractory, from a patient treated with antithyroid drugs. The receptors come from a female donor with Graves disease. The CDR3 runs from the conserved cysteine through the conserved F or W. Fields, in order: CDR3 DNA, CDR3 protein, clone size, D gene, J gene, V gene. D genes are given only for firm matches. The size field is filled for only some rows; it gives once, few, many or a size class.

DNA: TGTGCCAGCAGTGAATCAGGTTCCGGGAGGGCCAACACAGATACGCAGTATTTT
CDR3: CASSESGSGRANTDTQYF
size: few
D: TRBD2
J: TRBJ2-3
V: TRBV25-1

DNA: TGTGCCAGCTCACCAAACTCAGGGAACACTGAAGCTTTCTTT
CDR3: CASSPNSGNTEAFF
size: .
D: .
J: TRBJ1-1
V: TRBV18

DNA: TGTGCCAGCTCACCCAGGACAGACAACACCGGGGAGCTGTTTTTT
CDR3: CASSPRTDNTGELFF
size: .
D: .
J: TRBJ2-2
V: TRBV18

DNA: TGTGCCTGGAGTAGAACCGACAGGGCTCAAACTGAAGCTTTCTTT
CDR3: CAWSRTDRAQTEAFF
size: few
D: TRBD1
J: TRBJ1-1
V: TRBV30

DNA: TGTGCCAGCAGTCATCCCGGGTACACTGAAGCTTTCTTT
CDR3: CASSHPGYTEAFF
size: many
D: .
J: TRBJ1-1
V: TRBV12-3/TRBV12-4

DNA: TGTGCCAGCGCACCGGGACTAGCGGGTACGGCATACGAGCAGTACTTC
CDR3: CASAPGLAGTAYEQYF
size: few
D: TRBD2
J: TRBJ2-7
V: TRBV6-1

DNA: TGTGCCAGCAGAGAGACGGCGCGGGGCACCGGGGAGCTGTTTTTT
CDR3: CASRETARGTGELFF
size: few
D: .
J: TRBJ2-2
V: TRBV6-1

DNA: TGCAGTGCTCCCCGGGACAGGGGAGGGGAGGGACATACGCAGTATTTT
CDR3: CSAPRDRGGEGHTQYF
size: once
D: TRBD1
J: TRBJ2-3
V: TRBV20-1

DNA: TGTGCCACCTCGGGACAGGGGGCCTATGGCTACACCTTC
CDR3: CATSGQGAYGYTF
size: many
D: TRBD1
J: TRBJ1-2
V: TRBV2

DNA: TGTGCCAGCAGCTCCCACAGGGGGCCTACCTACGAGCAGTACTTC
CDR3: CASSSHRGPTYEQYF
size: .
D: TRBD1
J: TRBJ2-7
V: TRBV7-8

DNA: TGTGCCAGCAGTCGCGACAGTGGGGAGACCCAGTACTTC
CDR3: CASSRDSGETQYF
size: many
D: .
J: TRBJ2-5
V: TRBV7-9

DNA: TGTGCCAGCAGCTTGACTAGCGGGAGCCAAGAGACCCAGTACTTC
CDR3: CASSLTSGSQETQYF
size: many
D: TRBD2
J: TRBJ2-5
V: TRBV7-2

DNA: TGTGCCAGTAGGGACAGGGTGGATTCACCCCTCCACTTT
CDR3: CASRDRVDSPLHF
size: .
D: TRBD1
J: TRBJ1-6
V: TRBV19

DNA: TGTGCCAGCAGCCCCGAAGGGCAGCCCCAGCATTTT
CDR3: CASSPEGQPQHF
size: few
D: .
J: TRBJ1-5
V: TRBV12-3/TRBV12-4

DNA: TGTGCCAGCTCACCACTAGACAGCTATGGCTACACCTTC
CDR3: CASSPLDSYGYTF
size: .
D: .
J: TRBJ1-2
V: TRBV18

DNA: TGCGCCAGCAGCTTGGGGGGGACGGACGAGCAGTACTTC
CDR3: CASSLGGTDEQYF
size: few
D: .
J: TRBJ2-7
V: TRBV5-1

DNA: TGTGCCAGCAGGGGTAGCGGGGACCAAGAGACCCAGTACTTC
CDR3: CASRGSGDQETQYF
size: few
D: TRBD2
J: TRBJ2-5
V: TRBV6-2/TRBV6-3

DNA: TGTGCCAGCAGCCCCTCACGGGAGACCCAGTACTTC
CDR3: CASSPSRETQYF
size: many
D: .
J: TRBJ2-5
V: TRBV11-2

DNA: TGTGCCAGCAGTCCCTTCAAACTACAGGGGGCTGGCACAGATACGCAGTATTTT
CDR3: CASSPFKLQGAGTDTQYF
size: few
D: TRBD1
J: TRBJ2-3
V: TRBV6-1

DNA: TGTGCCAGCAGCCAAGAACGGACAGGGGGCGAGAATGAGCAGTTCTTC
CDR3: CASSQERTGGENEQFF
size: few
D: TRBD1
J: TRBJ2-1
V: TRBV14

DNA: TGTGTCAGCAGTTACCTTAGGACAGGACTCTACGAGCAGTACTTC
CDR3: CVSSYLRTGLYEQYF
size: .
D: TRBD1
J: TRBJ2-7
V: TRBV6-5

DNA: TGTGCCAGCAGCTACCCCCGGAAGAACACTGAAGCTTTCTTT
CDR3: CASSYPRKNTEAFF
size: .
D: .
J: TRBJ1-1
V: TRBV7-9

DNA: TGTGCCAGCTCAGACCAGCGGGGCACAGATACGCAGTATTTT
CDR3: CASSDQRGTDTQYF
size: .
D: .
J: TRBJ2-3
V: TRBV18

DNA: TGTGCCAGCAGTCCAAACGCCGGGTCAGATACGCAGTATTTT
CDR3: CASSPNAGSDTQYF
size: .
D: .
J: TRBJ2-3
V: TRBV2

DNA: TGCGCCAGCAGCTTGGATAGCGGGAGGGGCGATACGCAGTATTTT
CDR3: CASSLDSGRGDTQYF
size: .
D: TRBD2
J: TRBJ2-3
V: TRBV5-1

DNA: TGTGCCAGCAGTTGGGACTCTAACACAGCCTACGAGCAGTACTTC
CDR3: CASSWDSNTAYEQYF
size: few
D: .
J: TRBJ2-7
V: TRBV2

DNA: TGTGCCAGCAGCTTAACCACAAAGCAAAAACTGTTTTTT
CDR3: CASSLTTKQKLFF
size: many
D: .
J: TRBJ1-4
V: TRBV7-8

DNA: TGTGCCAGCAGTTACCCGCTGGTAGCGGGAGAAAGAATCGGGGAGCTGTTTTTT
CDR3: CASSYPLVAGERIGELFF
size: many
D: TRBD2
J: TRBJ2-2
V: TRBV28

DNA: TGCGCCAGCAGCTTGAACCCACAGGGGACGAACACTGAAGCTTTCTTT
CDR3: CASSLNPQGTNTEAFF
size: few
D: TRBD1
J: TRBJ1-1
V: TRBV5-1

DNA: TGTGCCAGCAGTTCAGGGGATGGCGGGACGTGGGGGGAGCAGTACTTC
CDR3: CASSSGDGGTWGEQYF
size: many
D: .
J: TRBJ2-7
V: TRBV28

DNA: TGTGCCAGCAGCTTAGAGGGCAGGGTAGACGAGACCCAGTACTTC
CDR3: CASSLEGRVDETQYF
size: .
D: .
J: TRBJ2-5
V: TRBV7-2

DNA: TGCAGCGTTGAGGGGCGAGGGAGGGCCACCTCCTACAATGAGCAGTTCTTC
CDR3: CSVEGRGRATSYNEQFF
size: .
D: TRBD2
J: TRBJ2-1
V: TRBV29-1

DNA: TGTGCCATCAGTGGAAGGGGTCAAGAGACCCAGTACTTC
CDR3: CAISGRGQETQYF
size: .
D: .
J: TRBJ2-5
V: TRBV10-3

DNA: TGTGCCAGCAGGAAAGTCACGGGGGTCTGGGGGACCCAGTACTTC
CDR3: CASRKVTGVWGTQYF
size: few
D: .
J: TRBJ2-5
V: TRBV28

DNA: TGTGCCAGCAGCCAAGATACGGGAGTTGGAGAGACCCAGTACTTC
CDR3: CASSQDTGVGETQYF
size: many
D: .
J: TRBJ2-5
V: TRBV3-1

DNA: TGTGCCATCAGTGAGTCCACGGTCCGGGCGGCGTACTTC
CDR3: CAISESTVRAAYF
size: few
D: .
J: TRBJ2-7
V: TRBV10-3

DNA: TGTGCCAGCTCACCAAACCGGGACGGTGGAAACACCATATATTTT
CDR3: CASSPNRDGGNTIYF
size: .
D: .
J: TRBJ1-3
V: TRBV18

DNA: TGCAGTTCCAAGGAGGCATACGAGCAGTACTTC
CDR3: CSSKEAYEQYF
size: many
D: .
J: TRBJ2-7
V: TRBV20-1

DNA: TGTGCCAGCAGTGAATGGCAGGGCATCGGCTACACCTTC
CDR3: CASSEWQGIGYTF
size: many
D: .
J: TRBJ1-2
V: TRBV2

DNA: TGTGCCAGCAGCCCCGTAGGGGGTCATCTTGATGGCTACACCTTC
CDR3: CASSPVGGHLDGYTF
size: .
D: .
J: TRBJ1-2
V: TRBV9

DNA: TGTGCCAGCAGCTCCCCTTGGGGCTCTGGGGCCAACGTCCTGACTTTC
CDR3: CASSSPWGSGANVLTF
size: many
D: .
J: TRBJ2-6
V: TRBV28

DNA: TGTGCCAGCAGCAGGGAGGCGGTCTGGGCAACTAATGAAAAACTGTTTTTT
CDR3: CASSREAVWATNEKLFF
size: many
D: .
J: TRBJ1-4
V: TRBV2

DNA: TGTGCCTGGAGTTTTTCCGACAGGTCGAACTATGGCTACACCTTC
CDR3: CAWSFSDRSNYGYTF
size: many
D: .
J: TRBJ1-2
V: TRBV30

DNA: TGTGCCAGCAGCTTATGGGTTACGAACACTGAAGCTTTCTTT
CDR3: CASSLWVTNTEAFF
size: few
D: .
J: TRBJ1-1
V: TRBV7-2